This is a list of T cell receptor beta chains from one sample in a study of T cell responses to AZD1222 COVID-19 vaccine. TCRdb's copy holds only in-frame clones and misses some; the assay was immunoSEQ multiplex PCR. The sample has 83,000 or so clones, around 89% seen once. The material sequenced was peripheral blood, taken on day 0 of MenACWY control vaccination. These TCRs come from an adult in good health. The CDR3 runs from the conserved cysteine through the conserved F or W. The order of the fields is CDR3 DNA, CDR3 protein, V gene, J gene, clone size, D gene. D genes are given only for firm matches. The size field is filled for only some rows; it gives once, few, many or a size class.

TGTGCCAGCAGTTTAGGGGGCGCGAACTATGGCTACACCTTC	CASSLGGANYGYTF	TRBV27	TRBJ1-2	NA	NA
TGTGCCAGTAGGTGGGGAGGTTCTAATCAGCCCCAGCATTTT	CASRWGGSNQPQHF	TRBV19	TRBJ1-5	NA	NA
TGTGCCAGCAGTCCTTTCACAGGGGGGGCCTACGAGCAGTACTTC	CASSPFTGGAYEQYF	TRBV27	TRBJ2-7	NA	NA
TGTGCCTGGAGTCCCTTTAAGGGGTATGAGCAGTTCTTC	CAWSPFKGYEQFF	TRBV30	TRBJ2-1	once	NA
TGTGCCAGCAGAGTAGCCGACAGAAACACCGGGGAGCTGTTTTTT	CASRVADRNTGELFF	TRBV6-5	TRBJ2-2	NA	NA
TGTGCCAGCAGCAAAGCGCATGACGGGGTCCTCTATGGCTACACCTTC	CASSKAHDGVLYGYTF	TRBV21-1	TRBJ1-2	NA	NA
TGCGCCAGCAGTGAGGAATTAGGGAAAAACATTCAGTACTTC	CASSEELGKNIQYF	TRBV10-1	TRBJ2-4	NA	NA
TGTGCCAGCAGCTGGGGGAACACTGAAGCTTTCTTT	CASSWGNTEAFF	TRBV5-6	TRBJ1-1	NA	NA
TGTGCCAGCAGTCCCTCCGACAGGGGTTACGCCTATGGCTACACCTTC	CASSPSDRGYAYGYTF	TRBV27	TRBJ1-2	NA	TRBD1
TGTGCCACCAGTGACCTTCGACTTAACGAGCAGTACTTC	CATSDLRLNEQYF	TRBV24-1	TRBJ2-7	few	NA
TGTGCCAGCAGTCGCAACCTCGACACTGAAGCTTTCTTT	CASSRNLDTEAFF	TRBV7-6	TRBJ1-1	once	NA
TGTGCCAGTAGTCGGGACAGGGGGTTTACCGGGGAGCTGTTTTTT	CASSRDRGFTGELFF	TRBV19	TRBJ2-2	NA	TRBD1
TGTGCCAGCAGCTGGGCTAGCGGGAGAATGTACGAGCAGTACTTC	CASSWASGRMYEQYF	TRBV5-4	TRBJ2-7	NA	TRBD2
TGTGCCAGCAGCCCGGGACAGGGCCGCTTAGAGACCCAGTACTTC	CASSPGQGRLETQYF	TRBV5-6	TRBJ2-5	NA	TRBD1
TGTGCCAGCAGTCAAACAGTGGCCAATAACTATGGCTACACCTTC	CASSQTVANNYGYTF	TRBV27	TRBJ1-2	NA	NA
TGTGCCAGCTCCCAGGGCAATCAGCCCCAGCATTTT	CASSQGNQPQHF	TRBV18	TRBJ1-5	NA	NA
TGTGCCAGCAGGCTGAATAATTCACCCCTCCACTTT	CASRLNNSPLHF	TRBV27	TRBJ1-6	NA	NA
TGTGCCAGCAGCTCCCCCCACAATGAGCAGTTCTTC	CASSSPHNEQFF	TRBV7-2	TRBJ2-1	NA	NA
TGTGCCAGTAGAGAGGAAAAATATGGCTACACCTTC	CASREEKYGYTF	TRBV19	TRBJ1-2	NA	NA
TGTGCCAGGTTTCCCTACGAGCAGTACTTC	CARFPYEQYF	TRBV21-1	TRBJ2-7	NA	NA
TGTGCCAGCAGTGAAGTGGGGGGGCAGAACAATTCACCCCTCCACTTT	CASSEVGGQNNSPLHF	TRBV6-4	TRBJ1-6	NA	NA
TGTGCCAGCAGTTACTCCGGTCAGCCTAATCAGCCCCAGCATTTT	CASSYSGQPNQPQHF	TRBV6-2/TRBV6-3	TRBJ1-5	NA	NA
TGTGCCAGCAGGCAGGGATATAACACTGAAGCTTTCTTT	CASRQGYNTEAFF	TRBV28	TRBJ1-1	NA	NA
TGTGCCTGGAGTGCAGGGACAGGGGCTAATGAAAAACTGTTTTTT	CAWSAGTGANEKLFF	TRBV30	TRBJ1-4	NA	TRBD1
TGTGCCAGCAGTTTGGATCGGTATCGAAACATTCAGTACTTC	CASSLDRYRNIQYF	TRBV28	TRBJ2-4	NA	NA
TGCGCCAGCAGCTTGGCCCAAGGGTTTGCGAATGAAAAACTGTTTTTT	CASSLAQGFANEKLFF	TRBV5-1	TRBJ1-4	NA	NA
TGTGCCAGCAGCGCCCTTCACTCCACCGGGGAGCTGTTTTTT	CASSALHSTGELFF	TRBV9	TRBJ2-2	NA	NA
TGTGCCAGCGCGCCCGCTGACTTGGTGTCTGGAAACACCATATATTTT	CASAPADLVSGNTIYF	TRBV7-9	TRBJ1-3	NA	NA
TGCGCCAGCAGCCAAGATGAGGGGACCCTCTATAATTCACCCCTCCACTTT	CASSQDEGTLYNSPLHF	TRBV4-1	TRBJ1-6	NA	NA
TGTGCCAGCAGTCCTCTGGGGCGCCTGGGCTCCTACGAGCAGTACTTC	CASSPLGRLGSYEQYF	TRBV6-6	TRBJ2-7	NA	NA
TGTGCCAGCAGCTTAGTGTCTGCCGGCTACAATGAGCAGTTCTTC	CASSLVSAGYNEQFF	TRBV7-2	TRBJ2-1	NA	NA
TGTGCCAGCAGCTTAGTGGGGGCCTACGAGCAGTACTTC	CASSLVGAYEQYF	TRBV13	TRBJ2-7	NA	NA
TGTGCCAGCACCTCAGGTGGGGATGAAAGCTCCTACAATGAGCAGTTCTTC	CASTSGGDESSYNEQFF	TRBV28	TRBJ2-1	NA	NA
TGTGCCAGCAGTTACTCGGGGCAGGCTGGCTACACCTTC	CASSYSGQAGYTF	TRBV6-2/TRBV6-3	TRBJ1-2	NA	NA
TGTGCCAGCAGACCACCCGGGACGCCGGGCGGCTACACCTTC	CASRPPGTPGGYTF	TRBV6-5	TRBJ1-2	NA	NA
TGCAGCGTTGCCAGGGGAATACTTGAGCCCCAGCATTTT	CSVARGILEPQHF	TRBV29-1	TRBJ1-5	NA	NA
TGTGCCAGCAGCACCCGGACATCCGATTACAATGAGCAGTTCTTC	CASSTRTSDYNEQFF	TRBV11-2	TRBJ2-1	NA	NA
TGTGCCAGCAGCCAAGGGGACGCCGTAGCGCATTTT	CASSQGDAVAHF	TRBV6-2/TRBV6-3	TRBJ1-5	NA	NA
TGTGCCAGCTCCCCCGCCGCCGGGGATGGCTACACCTTC	CASSPAAGDGYTF	TRBV18	TRBJ1-2	NA	NA
TGTGCCAGCAGCCTTCAAGCAAGCACAGATACGCAGTATTTT	CASSLQASTDTQYF	TRBV7-2	TRBJ2-3	NA	NA